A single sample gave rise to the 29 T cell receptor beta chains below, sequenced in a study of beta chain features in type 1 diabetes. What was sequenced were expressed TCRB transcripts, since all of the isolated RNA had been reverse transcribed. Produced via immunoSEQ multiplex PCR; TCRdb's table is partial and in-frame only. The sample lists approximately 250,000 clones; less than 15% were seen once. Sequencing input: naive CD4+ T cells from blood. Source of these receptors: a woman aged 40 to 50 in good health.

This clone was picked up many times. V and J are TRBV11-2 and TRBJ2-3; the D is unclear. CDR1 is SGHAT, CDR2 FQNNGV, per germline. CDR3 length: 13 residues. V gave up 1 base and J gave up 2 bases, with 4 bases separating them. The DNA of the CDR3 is TGTGCCAGCAGCTTAGTCCACACAGATACGCAGTATTTT. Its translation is CASSLVHTDTQYF.

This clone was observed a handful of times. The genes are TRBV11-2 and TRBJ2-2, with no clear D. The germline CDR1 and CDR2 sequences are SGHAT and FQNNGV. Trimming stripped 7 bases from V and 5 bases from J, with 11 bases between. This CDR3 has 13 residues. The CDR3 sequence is CASTRLVTGELFF. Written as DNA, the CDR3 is TGTGCCAGCACCCGGCTAGTGACCGGGGAGCTGTTTTTT.

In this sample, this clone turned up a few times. CDR3 in amino acids: CASGTETTDTQYF. As DNA, the CDR3 is TGTGCCAGCGGGACAGAAACCACAGATACGCAGTATTTT. This chain connects TRBV2 to TRBJ2-3; 7 nucleotides line up with TRBD1. The trim removed 8 bases at V and 2 bases at J, leaving 4 bases unmatched. This CDR3 spans 13 amino acids. The germline V gene has CDR1 SNHLY and CDR2 FYNNEI.

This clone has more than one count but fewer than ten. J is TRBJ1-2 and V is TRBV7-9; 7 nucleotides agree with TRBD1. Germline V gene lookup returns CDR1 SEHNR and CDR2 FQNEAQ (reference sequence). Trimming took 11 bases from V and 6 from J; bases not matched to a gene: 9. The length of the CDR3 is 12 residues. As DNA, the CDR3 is TGTGCCCCCAGGGGGATAGAGGATGGCTACACCTTC. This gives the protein CAPRGIEDGYTF.

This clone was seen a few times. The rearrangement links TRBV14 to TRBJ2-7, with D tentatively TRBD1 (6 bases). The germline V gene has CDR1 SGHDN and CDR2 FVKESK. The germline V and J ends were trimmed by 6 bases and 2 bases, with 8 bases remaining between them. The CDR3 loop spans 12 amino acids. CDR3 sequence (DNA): TGTGCCAGCAGGCAGGGGACCTACGAGCAGTACTTC. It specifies CASRQGTYEQYF.

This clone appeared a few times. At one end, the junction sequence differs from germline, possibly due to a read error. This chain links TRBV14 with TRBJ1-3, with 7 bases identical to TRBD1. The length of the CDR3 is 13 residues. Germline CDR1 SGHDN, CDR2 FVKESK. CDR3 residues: CASSQAGGTTIYF. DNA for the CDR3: TGTGCCAGCAGCCAGGCAGGGGGAACCACCATATATTTT.

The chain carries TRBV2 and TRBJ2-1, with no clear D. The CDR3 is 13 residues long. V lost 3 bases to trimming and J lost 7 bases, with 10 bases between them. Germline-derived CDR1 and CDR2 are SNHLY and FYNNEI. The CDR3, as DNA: TGTGCCAGCAGTGACGGATCAGCGAATGAGCAGTTCTTC. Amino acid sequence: CASSDGSANEQFF.

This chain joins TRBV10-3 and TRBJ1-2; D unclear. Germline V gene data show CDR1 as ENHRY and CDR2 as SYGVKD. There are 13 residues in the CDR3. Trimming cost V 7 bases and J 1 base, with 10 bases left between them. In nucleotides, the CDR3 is TGTGCCATCACCAGACAACTTAACTATGGCTACACCTTC. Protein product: CAITRQLNYGYTF.

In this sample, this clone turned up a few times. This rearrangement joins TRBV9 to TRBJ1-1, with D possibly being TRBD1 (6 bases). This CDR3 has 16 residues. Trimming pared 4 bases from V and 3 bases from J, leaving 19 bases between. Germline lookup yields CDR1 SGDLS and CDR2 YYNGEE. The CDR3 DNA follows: TGTGCCAGCAGCCCCCGCAGGGGCTGGTCGGACACTGAAGCTTTCTTT. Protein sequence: CASSPRRGWSDTEAFF.

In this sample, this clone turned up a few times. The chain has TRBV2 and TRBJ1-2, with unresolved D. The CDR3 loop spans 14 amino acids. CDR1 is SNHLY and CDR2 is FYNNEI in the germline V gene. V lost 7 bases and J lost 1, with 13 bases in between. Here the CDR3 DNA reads TGTGCCAGCAAGGAGGCCAGCAATAACTATGGCTACACCTTC. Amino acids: CASKEASNNYGYTF.

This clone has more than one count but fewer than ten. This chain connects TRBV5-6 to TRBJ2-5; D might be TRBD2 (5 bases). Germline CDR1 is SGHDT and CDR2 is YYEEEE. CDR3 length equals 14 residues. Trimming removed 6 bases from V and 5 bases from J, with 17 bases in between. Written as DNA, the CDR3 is TGTGCCAGCACCACCCCTGGACTTGACGAGACCCAGTACTTC. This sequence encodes CASTTPGLDETQYF.

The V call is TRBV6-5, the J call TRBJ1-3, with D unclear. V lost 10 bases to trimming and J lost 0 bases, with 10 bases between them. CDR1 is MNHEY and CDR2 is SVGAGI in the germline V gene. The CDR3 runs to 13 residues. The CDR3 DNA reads TGTGCCACCCGTCGGGACTCTGGAAACACCATATATTTT. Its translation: CATRRDSGNTIYF.

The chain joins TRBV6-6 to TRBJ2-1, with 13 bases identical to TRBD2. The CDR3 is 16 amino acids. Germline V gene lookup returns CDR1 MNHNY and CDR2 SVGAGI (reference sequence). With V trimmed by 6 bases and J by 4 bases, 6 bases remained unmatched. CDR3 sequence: CASSNSGLAGYNEQFF. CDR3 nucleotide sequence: TGTGCCAGCAGCAACTCGGGACTAGCGGGGTACAATGAGCAGTTCTTC.

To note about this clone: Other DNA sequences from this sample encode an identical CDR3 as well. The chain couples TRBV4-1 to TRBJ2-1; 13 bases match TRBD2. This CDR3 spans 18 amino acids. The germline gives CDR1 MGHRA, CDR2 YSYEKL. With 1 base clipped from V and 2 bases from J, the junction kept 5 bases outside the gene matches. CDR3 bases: TGCGCCAGCAGCCAAGGACTAGCGGGGGGCCCACCCTACAATGAGCAGTTCTTC. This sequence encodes CASSQGLAGGPPYNEQFF.

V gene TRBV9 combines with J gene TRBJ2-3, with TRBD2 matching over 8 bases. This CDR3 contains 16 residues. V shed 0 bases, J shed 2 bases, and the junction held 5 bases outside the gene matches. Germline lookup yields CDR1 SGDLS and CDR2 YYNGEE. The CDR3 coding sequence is TGTGCCAGCAGCGTAGCGGCGGGGGGCTACACAGATACGCAGTATTTT. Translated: CASSVAAGGYTDTQYF.

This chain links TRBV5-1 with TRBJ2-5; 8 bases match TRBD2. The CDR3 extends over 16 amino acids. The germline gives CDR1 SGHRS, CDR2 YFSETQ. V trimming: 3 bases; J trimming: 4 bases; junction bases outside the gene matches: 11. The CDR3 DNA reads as TGCGCCAGCAGCTCTGGGGGACTAGTATCTCGAGAGACCCAGTACTTC. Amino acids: CASSSGGLVSRETQYF.

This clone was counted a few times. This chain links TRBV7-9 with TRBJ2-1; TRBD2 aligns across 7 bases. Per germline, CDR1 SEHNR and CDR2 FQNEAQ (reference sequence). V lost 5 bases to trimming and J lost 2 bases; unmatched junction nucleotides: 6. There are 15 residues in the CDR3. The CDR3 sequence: CASSGSGTTYNEQFF. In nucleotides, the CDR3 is TGTGCCAGCAGCGGTTCCGGGACTACCTACAATGAGCAGTTCTTC.

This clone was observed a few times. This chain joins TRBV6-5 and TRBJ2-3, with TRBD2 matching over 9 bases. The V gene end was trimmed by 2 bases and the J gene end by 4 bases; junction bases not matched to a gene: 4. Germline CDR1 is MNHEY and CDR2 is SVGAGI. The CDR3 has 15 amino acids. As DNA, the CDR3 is TGTGCCAGCAGTTACGTGGCGGGGGGGCCAGATACGCAGTATTTT. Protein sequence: CASSYVAGGPDTQYF.

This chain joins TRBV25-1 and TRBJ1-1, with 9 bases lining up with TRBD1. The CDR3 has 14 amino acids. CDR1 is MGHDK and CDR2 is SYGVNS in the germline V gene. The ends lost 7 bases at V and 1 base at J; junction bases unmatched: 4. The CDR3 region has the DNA TGTGCCAGCACCTCGGGACAGGGGAACACTGAAGCTTTCTTT. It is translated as CASTSGQGNTEAFF.

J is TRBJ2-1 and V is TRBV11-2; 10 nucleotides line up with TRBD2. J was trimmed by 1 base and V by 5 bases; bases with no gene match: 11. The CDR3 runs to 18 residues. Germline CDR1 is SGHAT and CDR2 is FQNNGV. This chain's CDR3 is CASSPLSAAGGSYNEQFF. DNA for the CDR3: TGTGCCAGCAGCCCCCTGAGCGCAGCGGGGGGGTCCTACAATGAGCAGTTCTTC.

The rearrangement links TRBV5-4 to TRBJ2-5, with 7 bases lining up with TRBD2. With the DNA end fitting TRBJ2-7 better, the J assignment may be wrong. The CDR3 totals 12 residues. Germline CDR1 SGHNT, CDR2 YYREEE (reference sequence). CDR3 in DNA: TGTGCCAGCAAATCGGCGGGGGACGAGCAGTACTTC. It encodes CASKSAGDEQYF.

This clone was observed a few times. CDR3 sequence: CASSPGGGSYEQYF. The CDR3 bases are TGTGCCAGCTCACCAGGGGGGGGGTCCTACGAGCAGTACTTC. This chain joins TRBV18 and TRBJ2-7; 7 nucleotides agree with TRBD2. The CDR3 spans 14 residues. Germline V gives CDR1 KGHSH, CDR2 LQKENI. J gave up 1 base and V 2 bases, and 2 bases lay outside the gene matches.

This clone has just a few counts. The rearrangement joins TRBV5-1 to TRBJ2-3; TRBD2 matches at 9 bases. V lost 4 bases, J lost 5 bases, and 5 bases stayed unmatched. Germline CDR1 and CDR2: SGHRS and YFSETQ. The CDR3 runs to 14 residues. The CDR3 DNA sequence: TGCGCCAGCAGCGAGGCGGGGGGGGTAGATACGCAGTATTTT. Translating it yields CASSEAGGVDTQYF.

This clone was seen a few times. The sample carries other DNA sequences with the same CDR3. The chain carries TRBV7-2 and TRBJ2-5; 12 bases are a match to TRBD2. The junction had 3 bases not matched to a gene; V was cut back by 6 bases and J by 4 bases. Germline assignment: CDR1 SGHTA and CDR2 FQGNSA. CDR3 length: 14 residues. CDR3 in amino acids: CASRLAGGGETQYF. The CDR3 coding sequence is TGTGCCAGCAGACTAGCGGGGGGTGGAGAGACCCAGTACTTC.

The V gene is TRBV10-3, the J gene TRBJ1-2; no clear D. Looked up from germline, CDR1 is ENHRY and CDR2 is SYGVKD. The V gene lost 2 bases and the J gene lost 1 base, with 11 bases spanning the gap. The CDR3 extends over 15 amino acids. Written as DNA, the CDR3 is TGTGCCATCAGTGAGCTTAGTACGGGTAACTATGGCTACACCTTC. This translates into CAISELSTGNYGYTF.

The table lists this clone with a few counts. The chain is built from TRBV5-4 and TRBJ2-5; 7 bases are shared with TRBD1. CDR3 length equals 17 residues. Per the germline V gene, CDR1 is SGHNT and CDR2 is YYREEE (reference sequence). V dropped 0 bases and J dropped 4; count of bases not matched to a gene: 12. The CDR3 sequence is CASSLEGGGIPLETQYF. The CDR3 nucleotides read TGTGCCAGCAGCTTGGAAGGGGGCGGAATCCCCCTAGAGACCCAGTACTTC.

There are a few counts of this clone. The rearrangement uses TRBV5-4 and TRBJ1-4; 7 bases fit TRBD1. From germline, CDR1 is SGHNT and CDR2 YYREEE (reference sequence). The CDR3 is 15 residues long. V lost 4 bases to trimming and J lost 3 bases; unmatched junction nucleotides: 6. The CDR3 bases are TGTGCCAGCAGCGGAAACAGGGGAGCTAATGAAAAACTGTTTTTT. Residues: CASSGNRGANEKLFF.

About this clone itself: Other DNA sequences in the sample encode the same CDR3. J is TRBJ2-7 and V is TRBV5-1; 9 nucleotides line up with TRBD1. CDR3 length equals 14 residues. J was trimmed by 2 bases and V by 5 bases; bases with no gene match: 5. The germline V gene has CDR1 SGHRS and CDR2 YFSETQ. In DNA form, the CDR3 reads TGCGCCAGCAGTTCCGGGACAGGGCCCTACGAGCAGTACTTC. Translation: CASSSGTGPYEQYF.

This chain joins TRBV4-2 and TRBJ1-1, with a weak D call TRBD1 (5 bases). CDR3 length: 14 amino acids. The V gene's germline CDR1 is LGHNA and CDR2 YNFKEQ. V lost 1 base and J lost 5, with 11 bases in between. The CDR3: CASSQGGGGTEAFF. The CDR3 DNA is TGTGCCAGCAGCCAAGGGGGGGGAGGGACTGAAGCTTTCTTT.